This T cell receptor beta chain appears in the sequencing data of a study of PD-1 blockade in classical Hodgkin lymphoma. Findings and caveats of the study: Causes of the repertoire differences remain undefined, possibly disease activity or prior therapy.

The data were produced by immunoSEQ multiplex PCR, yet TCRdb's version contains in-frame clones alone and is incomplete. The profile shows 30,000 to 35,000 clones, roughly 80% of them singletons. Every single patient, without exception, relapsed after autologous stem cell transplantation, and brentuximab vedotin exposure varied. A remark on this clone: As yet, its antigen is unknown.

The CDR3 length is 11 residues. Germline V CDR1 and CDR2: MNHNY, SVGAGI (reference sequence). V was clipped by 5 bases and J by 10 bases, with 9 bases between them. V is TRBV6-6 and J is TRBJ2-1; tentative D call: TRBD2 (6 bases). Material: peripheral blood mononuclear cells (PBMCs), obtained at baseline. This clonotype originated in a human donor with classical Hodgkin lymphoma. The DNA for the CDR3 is TGTGCCAGCAGTCCCCGGGGGGAGCAGTTCTTC. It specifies CASSPRGEQFF.